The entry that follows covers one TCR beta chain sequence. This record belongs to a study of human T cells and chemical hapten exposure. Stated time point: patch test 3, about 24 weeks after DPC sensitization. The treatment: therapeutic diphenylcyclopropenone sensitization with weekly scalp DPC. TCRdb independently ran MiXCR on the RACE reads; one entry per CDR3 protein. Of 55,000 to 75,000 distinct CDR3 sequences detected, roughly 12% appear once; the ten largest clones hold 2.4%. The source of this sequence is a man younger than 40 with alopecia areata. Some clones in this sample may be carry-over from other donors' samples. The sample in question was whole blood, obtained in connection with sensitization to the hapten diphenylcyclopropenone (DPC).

This CDR3 reads CASGSGTGGTEAFF. The CDR3 DNA sequence: TGTGCCAGTGGTTCCGGGACAGGGGGCACTGAAGCTTTCTTT. The genes are TRBV11-2 and TRBJ1-1, with 11 bases aligning to TRBD1. Germline V lookup: CDR1 SGHAT, CDR2 FQNNGV. This CDR3 is built from 14 residues. V was pared by 9 bases and J by 4 bases, with 7 bases of the junction left unmatched.